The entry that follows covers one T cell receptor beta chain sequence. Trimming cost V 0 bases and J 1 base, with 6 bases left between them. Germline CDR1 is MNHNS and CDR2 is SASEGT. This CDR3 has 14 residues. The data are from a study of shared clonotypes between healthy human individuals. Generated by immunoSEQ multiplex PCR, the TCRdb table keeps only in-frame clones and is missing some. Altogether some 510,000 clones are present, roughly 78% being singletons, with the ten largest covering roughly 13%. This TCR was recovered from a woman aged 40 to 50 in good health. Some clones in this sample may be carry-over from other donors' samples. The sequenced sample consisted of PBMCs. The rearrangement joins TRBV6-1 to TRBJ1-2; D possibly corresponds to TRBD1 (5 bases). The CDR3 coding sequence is TGTGCCAGCAGTGAAGCGGGGGTTAACTATGGCTACACCTTC. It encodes CASSEAGVNYGYTF.